This is a list of T cell receptor beta chains from one sample in a study of neurological immune-mediated disorders. TCRdb processed the 5' RACE reads anew with MiXCR; each CDR3 protein has one entry. This sample yields tens of thousands of distinct CDR3 sequences, of which approximately 10% are seen a single time; 1.8% belongs to the top ten. The sequenced material came from PBMCs. The receptors stem from a man aged 40-49 years in good health. Each CDR3 is given with its conserved first and last residue. D genes are given only for firm matches. Expanded clones are given a class, and other clones once, few, many or no size at all.

CDR3 protein | CDR3 DNA | V gene | D gene | clone size | J gene
CASSSSVQGYTEAFF | TGCGCCAGCAGCAGCTCAGTGCAGGGTTACACTGAAGCTTTCTTT | TRBV5-1 | NA | many | TRBJ1-1
CSASSGQLFGDTQYF | TGCAGTGCTAGTTCAGGACAGCTATTTGGGGATACGCAGTATTTT | TRBV20-1 | NA | many | TRBJ2-3
CSVWTSGTNEQFF | TGCAGCGTTTGGACTAGCGGTACCAATGAGCAGTTCTTC | TRBV29-1 | TRBD2 | many | TRBJ2-1
CASGQINSPLHF | TGTGCCAGCGGGCAGATTAATTCACCCCTCCACTTT | TRBV28 | NA | many | TRBJ1-6
CASSYEVNWGTQYF | TGTGCCAGCAGTTACGAGGTAAACTGGGGTACGCAGTATTTT | TRBV6-2/TRBV6-3 | NA | many | TRBJ2-3
CASSRDRVETQYF | TGTGCCAGCAGCCGAGACAGGGTTGAGACCCAGTACTTC | TRBV12-3/TRBV12-4 | TRBD1 | medium-sized | TRBJ2-5
CASSEEGGLNSPLHF | TGTGCCAGCAGTGAAGAGGGGGGGTTGAATTCACCCCTCCACTTT | TRBV25-1 | NA | many | TRBJ1-6
CSARGDGPPNTGELFF | TGCAGTGCCAGAGGTGACGGCCCCCCCAACACCGGGGAGCTGTTTTTT | TRBV20-1 | NA | many | TRBJ2-2
CASRGGGIENEQFF | TGTGCCAGCCGGGGCGGAGGGATTGAGAATGAGCAGTTCTTC | TRBV7-9 | NA | many | TRBJ2-1
CASSYGTSGHYEQYF | TGTGCCAGCAGCTATGGGACTAGCGGACACTACGAGCAGTACTTC | TRBV11-2 | TRBD2 | many | TRBJ2-7
CASSPETTTQYF | TGTGCCAGCAGCCCGGAGACCACAACGCAGTATTTT | TRBV7-3 | NA | many | TRBJ2-3
CSVRDMSRTEQYF | TGCAGCGTCCGGGACATGAGTAGAACCGAGCAGTACTTC | TRBV29-1 | NA | few | TRBJ2-7
CASSLSGTRQETQYF | TGTGCCAGCAGTTTATCCGGGACAAGGCAAGAGACCCAGTACTTC | TRBV27 | NA | many | TRBJ2-5
CASNLQQLATLYNEQFF | TGCGCCAGCAACCTGCAGCAGCTAGCGACACTCTACAATGAGCAGTTCTTC | TRBV5-1 | NA | many | TRBJ2-1
CASSLGWTEEETQYF | TGTGCCAGCAGCTTGGGTTGGACAGAGGAAGAGACCCAGTACTTC | TRBV11-2 | NA | many | TRBJ2-5
CSARMAGGPSSYEQYF | TGCAGTGCTAGAATGGCGGGAGGGCCCTCATCCTACGAGCAGTACTTC | TRBV20-1 | TRBD2 | many | TRBJ2-7
CASSLWGPENEQYF | TGCGCCAGCAGCTTATGGGGCCCCGAAAACGAGCAGTACTTC | TRBV5-1 | NA | few | TRBJ2-7
CASSLGGGRAGDTQYF | TGTGCCAGCAGCTTAGGTGGCGGGAGGGCCGGTGATACGCAGTATTTT | TRBV7-3 | TRBD2 | many | TRBJ2-3
CSARDSGLADYNEQFF | TGCAGTGCTAGAGACTCCGGGCTAGCGGATTACAATGAGCAGTTCTTC | TRBV20-1 | TRBD2 | many | TRBJ2-1
CASSLAAGRTDTQYF | TGTGCCAGCAGCTTAGCGGCGGGGCGAACAGATACGCAGTATTTT | TRBV7-9 | NA | many | TRBJ2-3
CASSWTWDTEAFF | TGCGCCAGCAGCTGGACCTGGGACACTGAAGCTTTCTTT | TRBV5-1 | NA | many | TRBJ1-1
CATSYQATGGELFF | TGTGCCACCAGTTACCAGGCGACAGGGGGGGAGCTGTTTTTT | TRBV15 | TRBD1 | many | TRBJ2-2
CASSSPGQESYNEQFF | TGCGCCAGCAGCTCCCCGGGACAAGAATCCTACAATGAGCAGTTCTTC | TRBV5-1 | NA | few | TRBJ2-1
CATSDSQLYEQYF | TGTGCCACCAGTGATTCGCAGCTCTACGAGCAGTACTTC | TRBV24-1 | NA | many | TRBJ2-7
CASSLGTTDTDTQYF | TGCGCCAGCAGCTTGGGGACTACGGACACAGATACGCAGTATTTT | TRBV5-1 | NA | NA | TRBJ2-3
CASSGAPVTEAFF | TGTGCCAGCTCAGGGGCCCCAGTGACTGAAGCTTTCTTT | TRBV2 | NA | many | TRBJ1-1
CSAREGNTGELFF | TGCAGTGCTAGGGAGGGGAACACCGGGGAGCTGTTTTTT | TRBV20-1 | NA | many | TRBJ2-2
CSARLPPYEQYF | TGCAGTGCTAGATTGCCCCCCTACGAGCAGTACTTC | TRBV20-1 | NA | few | TRBJ2-7
CASRSWDTEAFF | TGTGCCAGCAGGTCCTGGGACACTGAAGCTTTCTTT | TRBV6-2/TRBV6-3 | NA | many | TRBJ1-1
CASSEGQINQPQHF | TGTGCCAGCAGTGAGGGACAGATCAATCAGCCCCAGCATTTT | TRBV6-5 | TRBD1 | many | TRBJ1-5
CASRRRDSAYYEQYF | TGTGCCAGCAGACGACGGGACAGTGCTTACTACGAGCAGTACTTC | TRBV27 | TRBD1 | many | TRBJ2-7
CSAQLGGDSNQPQHF | TGCAGTGCTCAGCTCGGAGGGGATAGCAATCAGCCCCAGCATTTT | TRBV20-1 | NA | many | TRBJ1-5
CASTVFDEQFF | TGTGCCAGCACCGTATTCGATGAGCAGTTCTTC | TRBV5-6 | NA | many | TRBJ2-1
CASSYQGFTYEQYF | TGTGCCAGCAGTTACCAGGGTTTTACCTACGAGCAGTACTTC | TRBV12-3/TRBV12-4 | NA | many | TRBJ2-7
CASNTAGSSYNEQFF | TGCGCCAGCAACACAGCGGGGAGCTCCTACAATGAGCAGTTCTTC | TRBV5-1 | TRBD2 | many | TRBJ2-1